These T cell receptor beta chains were read from a single sample in a study of T-cell memory formation after mild COVID-19. TCRdb used MiXCR to reprocess the 5' RACE reads, holding one entry per CDR3 protein. The data hold hundreds of thousands of distinct CDR3 sequences, with over 7% observed a single time. The specimen was PBMCs or a T cell subset sorted from them (not recorded which). Receptor source: a man aged 18 to 30 who had mild COVID-19 (a few samples of this study predate the infection). Cell type and time point are not known. Each CDR3 is given with its conserved first and last residue. Fields, in order: J gene, clone size, D gene, V gene, CDR3 protein, CDR3 DNA. The D gene is left open where the match is weak. Clone size is stated in some rows and not others, as once, few, many or a class when expanded.

J: TRBJ1-1; size: NA; D: NA; V: TRBV5-1; CDR3: CASSWDGSNTEAFF; DNA: TGCGCCAGCAGCTGGGACGGATCGAACACTGAAGCTTTCTTT
J: TRBJ1-2; size: few; D: NA; V: TRBV7-2; CDR3: CASSLGAEQAYGYTF; DNA: TGTGCCAGCAGCTTAGGGGCGGAGCAGGCCTATGGCTACACCTTC
J: TRBJ1-2; size: many; D: NA; V: TRBV5-1; CDR3: CASSLVSVNYGYTF; DNA: TGCGCCAGCAGCTTGGTATCCGTAAACTATGGCTACACCTTC
J: TRBJ2-5; size: NA; D: NA; V: TRBV10-3; CDR3: CAISEERETQYF; DNA: TGTGCCATCAGCGAGGAGCGGGAGACCCAGTACTTC
J: TRBJ2-1; size: NA; D: TRBD2; V: TRBV20-1; CDR3: CSAGGNSYNEQFF; DNA: TGCAGTGCCGGGGGGAACTCCTACAATGAGCAGTTCTTC
J: TRBJ2-1; size: many; D: TRBD1; V: TRBV6-5; CDR3: CASSYETGFYNEQFF; DNA: TGTGCCAGCAGTTACGAGACAGGGTTCTACAATGAGCAGTTCTTC
J: TRBJ2-2; size: few; D: NA; V: TRBV3-1; CDR3: CASSQDGREKAGELFF; DNA: TGTGCCAGCAGCCAAGATGGCAGGGAAAAGGCCGGGGAGCTGTTTTTT
J: TRBJ1-1; size: NA; D: TRBD1; V: TRBV7-2; CDR3: CASSASTGSGGAFF; DNA: TGTGCCAGCAGCGCCTCGACAGGGAGTGGAGGAGCTTTCTTT
J: TRBJ1-3; size: few; D: NA; V: TRBV2; CDR3: CASSSGPGNTIYF; DNA: TGTGCCAGCAGTTCTGGCCCTGGAAACACCATATATTTT
J: TRBJ2-3; size: NA; D: TRBD2; V: TRBV3-1; CDR3: CASSLWTSGGADTQYF; DNA: TGTGCCAGCAGCCTGTGGACTAGCGGGGGGGCAGATACGCAGTATTTT
J: TRBJ2-1; size: NA; D: NA; V: TRBV7-6; CDR3: CASGVAYNEQFF; DNA: TGTGCCAGCGGGGTGGCCTACAATGAGCAGTTCTTC
J: TRBJ2-5; size: NA; D: TRBD1; V: TRBV7-3; CDR3: CASSLIGQGFETQYF; DNA: TGTGCCAGCAGCTTAATAGGACAGGGGTTTGAGACCCAGTACTTC
J: TRBJ2-3; size: NA; D: NA; V: TRBV20-1; CDR3: CSARTASPDTQYF; DNA: TGCAGTGCTAGGACCGCGAGCCCAGATACGCAGTATTTT
J: TRBJ1-1; size: many; D: NA; V: TRBV4-1; CDR3: CASSQDEGMNTEAFF; DNA: TGCGCCAGCAGCCAAGATGAGGGGATGAACACTGAAGCTTTCTTT
J: TRBJ2-1; size: few; D: TRBD2; V: TRBV7-2; CDR3: CASSQGLAWSTGQFF; DNA: TGTGCCAGCAGCCAGGGACTAGCGTGGAGTACAGGGCAGTTCTTC
J: TRBJ2-7; size: NA; D: NA; V: TRBV4-1; CDR3: CASSQEAGPYEQYF; DNA: TGCGCCAGCAGCCAAGAGGCGGGGCCCTACGAGCAGTACTTC
J: TRBJ1-1; size: many; D: NA; V: TRBV7-9; CDR3: CASSFGTLVTEAFF; DNA: TGTGCCAGCAGCTTCGGGACGTTGGTCACTGAAGCTTTCTTT
J: TRBJ2-5; size: NA; D: TRBD1; V: TRBV7-8; CDR3: CASSWAQGAQETQYF; DNA: TGTGCCAGCAGCTGGGCACAGGGGGCTCAAGAGACCCAGTACTTC
J: TRBJ1-5; size: few; D: TRBD1; V: TRBV7-2; CDR3: CASSRDRVQPQHF; DNA: TGTGCCAGCAGCCGGGACAGGGTTCAGCCCCAGCATTTT
J: TRBJ1-4; size: few; D: NA; V: TRBV27; CDR3: CASRAPATNEKLFF; DNA: TGTGCCAGCCGTGCACCGGCAACTAATGAAAAACTGTTTTTT
J: TRBJ2-5; size: many; D: TRBD2; V: TRBV12-3/TRBV12-4; CDR3: CASSPSTSGKYF; DNA: TGTGCCAGCAGTCCCTCGACTAGCGGGAAGTACTTC
J: TRBJ2-2; size: few; D: NA; V: TRBV7-6; CDR3: CASSLADPFGQNTGELFF; DNA: TGTGCCAGCAGCTTAGCGGACCCGTTTGGGCAGAACACCGGGGAGCTGTTTTTT
J: TRBJ1-1; size: few; D: TRBD1; V: TRBV20-1; CDR3: CSARGRTGGFGEAFF; DNA: TGCAGTGCTAGAGGTCGAACAGGGGGTTTCGGGGAAGCTTTCTTT
J: TRBJ2-3; size: large; D: NA; V: TRBV9; CDR3: CASSSSGSATDTQYF; DNA: TGTGCCAGCTCCTCCTCGGGTAGCGCGACAGATACGCAGTATTTT
J: TRBJ2-1; size: NA; D: TRBD1; V: TRBV4-3; CDR3: CASKRTGGNEQFF; DNA: TGCGCCAGCAAGAGGACAGGGGGCAATGAGCAGTTCTTC
J: TRBJ1-1; size: few; D: NA; V: TRBV20-1; CDR3: CSARDLLLNTEAFF; DNA: TGCAGTGCTAGAGACCTGCTACTGAACACTGAAGCTTTCTTT
J: TRBJ1-5; size: NA; D: NA; V: TRBV7-2; CDR3: CASSVREYQPQHF; DNA: TGTGCCAGCAGCGTCAGGGAGTATCAGCCCCAGCATTTT
J: TRBJ1-1; size: NA; D: NA; V: TRBV7-2; CDR3: CASSLASGVWSEAFF; DNA: TGTGCCAGCAGCTTAGCCTCCGGGGTCTGGTCTGAAGCTTTCTTT
J: TRBJ2-4; size: few; D: NA; V: TRBV18; CDR3: CASSPSTDMLFKNIQYF; DNA: TGTGCCAGCTCACCCTCAACAGACATGTTATTCAAAAACATTCAGTACTTC
J: TRBJ2-3; size: few; D: NA; V: TRBV7-2; CDR3: CASSLGVGGSTDTQYF; DNA: TGTGCCAGCAGCTTAGGAGTTGGCGGGAGCACAGATACGCAGTATTTT
J: TRBJ2-1; size: NA; D: NA; V: TRBV4-2; CDR3: CASSQSNTGTSYNEQFF; DNA: TGTGCCAGCAGCCAGTCTAACACCGGGACGTCCTACAATGAGCAGTTCTTC
J: TRBJ2-5; size: many; D: NA; V: TRBV6-1; CDR3: CASSEGNGQETQYF; DNA: TGTGCCAGCAGTGAAGGAAACGGCCAAGAGACCCAGTACTTC
J: TRBJ2-3; size: many; D: NA; V: TRBV4-2; CDR3: CASSQDSGGKGDTQYF; DNA: TGTGCCAGCAGCCAAGATTCGGGGGGCAAAGGAGATACGCAGTATTTT
J: TRBJ2-7; size: NA; D: NA; V: TRBV5-1; CDR3: CASSVLDSYEQYF; DNA: TGCGCCAGCAGTGTTCTGGACTCCTACGAGCAGTACTTC
J: TRBJ1-4; size: many; D: TRBD1; V: TRBV7-2; CDR3: CASSSGGGREKLFF; DNA: TGTGCCAGCAGCTCAGGGGGCGGGCGTGAAAAACTGTTTTTT
J: TRBJ2-2; size: NA; D: NA; V: TRBV10-3; CDR3: CAISVQNTGELFF; DNA: TGTGCCATCAGTGTTCAGAACACCGGGGAGCTGTTTTTT
J: TRBJ1-2; size: many; D: NA; V: TRBV20-1; CDR3: CSAPRDFGAGYTF; DNA: NA
J: TRBJ2-3; size: few; D: NA; V: TRBV10-3; CDR3: CAISEHLGTDTQYF; DNA: TGTGCCATCAGTGAGCACCTGGGGACAGATACGCAGTATTTT
J: TRBJ2-7; size: many; D: TRBD2; V: TRBV7-8; CDR3: CASRRTSGGAGYEQYF; DNA: TGTGCCAGCAGACGGACTAGCGGGGGGGCAGGATACGAGCAGTACTTC
J: TRBJ1-5; size: NA; D: TRBD1; V: TRBV12-3/TRBV12-4; CDR3: CASSERGQGSQPQHF; DNA: TGTGCCAGCTCTGAGAGGGGACAGGGCAGTCAGCCCCAGCATTTT
J: TRBJ2-1; size: NA; D: TRBD1; V: TRBV25-1; CDR3: CASSLRDRAPDEQFF; DNA: TGTGCCAGCTCCCTCCGGGACAGGGCACCAGATGAGCAGTTCTTC
J: TRBJ2-3; size: NA; D: NA; V: TRBV23-1; CDR3: CASSHDGISTDTQYF; DNA: TGCGCCAGCAGCCACGACGGGATTAGCACAGATACGCAGTATTTT
J: TRBJ2-5; size: NA; D: TRBD2; V: TRBV6-5; CDR3: CASSYGGGAVETQYF; DNA: TGTGCCAGCAGTTACGGCGGGGGGGCCGTGGAGACCCAGTACTTC
J: TRBJ1-2; size: NA; D: TRBD1; V: TRBV7-6; CDR3: CASSLRPGTGANYGYTF; DNA: TGTGCCAGCAGCTTAAGGCCCGGGACAGGGGCTAACTATGGCTACACCTTC
J: TRBJ2-7; size: many; D: NA; V: TRBV4-2; CDR3: CASSQDRGSDEQYF; DNA: TGTGCCAGCAGCCAAGATCGAGGTAGTGACGAGCAGTACTTC